The 32 T cell receptor beta chains given below trace back to one sample, sequenced in a study of cytotoxic CD8 clonotypes in ibrutinib-treated CLL. Sequencing was performed with immunoSEQ multiplex PCR; in TCRdb, only in-frame clones are kept and a portion is missing. The sample lists 150,000 or so clones; under 85% were seen once. This sample comprised PBMCs, obtained after 24 months of ibrutinib treatment. The source is a human donor with chronic lymphocytic leukemia.

The rearrangement links TRBV27 to TRBJ2-7; D is uncertain. V lost 0 bases and J lost 0, with 9 bases in between. The CDR3 contains 15 residues. CDR1 MNHEY and CDR2 SMNVEV come from the germline V gene (reference sequence). The CDR3 DNA sequence: TGTGCCAGCAGTTTATCCCCCCCAAACTCCTACGAGCAGTACTTC. Its protein is CASSLSPPNSYEQYF.

This clone has just a few counts. The chain has TRBV30 and TRBJ2-1, with 12 positions matching TRBD2. The CDR3 extends over 15 amino acids. Germline V CDR1 and CDR2: GTSNPN, SVGIG (reference sequence). The ends lost 4 bases at V and 4 bases at J; junction bases unmatched: 5. The CDR3 loop reads CAWTKTSGRYNEQFF. Here the CDR3 DNA reads TGTGCCTGGACCAAGACTAGCGGGAGATACAATGAGCAGTTCTTC.

This chain links TRBV29-1 with TRBJ2-1, with D uncertain. V was pared by 7 bases and J by 5 bases, with 15 bases between. The CDR3 runs 13 residues. The V gene's germline CDR1 is SQVTM and CDR2 ANQGSEA. Here the CDR3 reads CSALRVVDNEQFF. CDR3 DNA: TGCAGCGCCCTAAGGGTGGTCGACAATGAGCAGTTCTTC.

The chain carries TRBV5-1 and TRBJ2-6, with 9 bases identical to TRBD1. Germline CDR1 and CDR2: SGHRS and YFSETQ. The CDR3 is 19 amino acids. V lost 2 bases and J lost 0; bases outside the gene matches: 9. The CDR3 sequence is CASSFSGTGFSSGANVLTF. DNA of the CDR3: TGCGCCAGCAGCTTCAGCGGGACAGGGTTTTCCTCTGGGGCCAACGTCCTGACTTTC.

The sample holds a few counts of this clone. V gene TRBV6-5 combines with J gene TRBJ1-1; D gene ambiguous. Trimming shortened V by 4 bases and J by 5 bases, and 11 bases separated the two germline ends. The CDR3 contains 13 residues. The germline CDR1 and CDR2 sequences are MNHEY and SVGAGI. CDR3 protein: CASSLHALTEAFF. Here the CDR3 DNA reads TGTGCCAGCAGTTTACACGCCCTGACTGAAGCTTTCTTT.

V usage is TRBV18 and J usage is TRBJ1-2, with D maybe TRBD1 (5 bases). There are 16 residues in the CDR3. The V and J ends lost 0 bases and 0 bases respectively, with 11 bases between them. Germline CDR1 KGHSH, CDR2 LQKENI. CDR3 coding DNA: TGTGCCAGCTCACCACCCCGACAGCAAGCTAACTATGGCTACACCTTC. Amino acids: CASSPPRQQANYGYTF.

The chain employs TRBV5-1 and TRBJ1-2; TRBD1 matches 8 bases. Trimming at V came to 2 bases and at J to 4 bases, leaving 13 bases not matched to a gene. Germline V gene data show CDR1 as SGHRS and CDR2 as YFSETQ. The CDR3 consists of 17 residues. The CDR3, as DNA: TGCGCCAGCAGCTTAGGGACAGGACAAAGGATGCCCTATGGCTACACCTTC. It codes for CASSLGTGQRMPYGYTF. Complete variable domain (other parts from reference TRBV5-1 and TRBJ1-2): KAGVTQTPRYLIKTRGQQVTLSCSPISGHRSVSWYQQTPGQGLQFLFEYFSETQRNKGNFPGRFSGRQFSNSRSEMNVSTLELGDSALYLCASSLGTGQRMPYGYTFGSGTRLTVV.

The genes are TRBV30 and TRBJ1-4; possible D gene TRBD1, 6 bases. Germline V gene data show CDR1 as GTSNPN and CDR2 as SVGIG (reference sequence). The CDR3 length is 14 residues. Trimming removed 1 base at V and 8 bases at J, with 14 bases between. CDR3 coding DNA: TGTGCCTGGAGTGCGGGGGCTAGAGGCGAAAAACTGTTTTTT. As protein: CAWSAGARGEKLFF.

This chain joins TRBV7-9 and TRBJ2-5; no clear D. The CDR3 totals 14 residues. V lost 3 bases and J 2 bases, leaving 10 bases between the germline ends. Germline CDR1 is SEHNR and CDR2 is FQNEAQ (reference sequence). The chain's CDR3 is CASSLERAQETQYF. The CDR3 DNA sequence: TGTGCCAGCAGCTTGGAAAGGGCACAAGAGACCCAGTACTTC. Drawing the rest from reference TRBV7-9 and TRBJ2-5, the complete variable domain is DTGVSQNPRHKITKRGQNVTFRCDPISEHNRLYWYRQTLGQGPEFLTYFQNEAQLEKSRLLSDRFSAERPKGSFSTLEIQRTEQGDSAMYLCASSLERAQETQYFGPGTRLLVL.

The chain combines TRBV30 with TRBJ1-1; 7 bases align to TRBD1. Trimming took 3 bases from V and 1 from J; bases not matched to a gene: 11. CDR1 is GTSNPN, CDR2 SVGIG, per germline (reference sequence). The CDR3 runs to 16 residues. The CDR3 region is CAWRETAGTANTEAFF. For the CDR3, the DNA is TGTGCCTGGAGGGAAACAGCCGGGACAGCGAACACTGAAGCTTTCTTT.

The chain is built from TRBV7-2 and TRBJ1-2; D gene unclear. CDR1 is SGHTA and CDR2 is FQGNSA in the germline V gene. Trimming left V 5 bases short and J 0 bases short, with 10 bases between. The CDR3 totals 14 residues. The CDR3 DNA follows: TGTGCCAGCAGCACTACAGTTCCTAACTATGGCTACACCTTC. Translation gives CASSTTVPNYGYTF.

The chain is built from TRBV6-1 and TRBJ1-3; D call uncertain. Germline assignment: CDR1 MNHNS and CDR2 SASEGT. CDR3 length: 12 residues. The V end was cut by 7 bases, the J end by 0 bases, with 4 bases between. For the CDR3, the DNA is TGTGCCAGCATCTACTCTGGAAACACCATATATTTT. Protein: CASIYSGNTIYF.

V gene TRBV15 combines with J gene TRBJ1-5; 9 bases line up with TRBD1. The CDR3 loop spans 17 amino acids. V dropped 0 bases and J dropped 6; count of bases not matched to a gene: 9. CDR1 LNHNV and CDR2 YYDKDF come from the germline V gene (reference sequence). The CDR3 nucleotides read TGTGCCACCAGCAGAGAACCGGGACAGGGTGCGGTTCAGCCCCAGCATTTT. Amino acids: CATSREPGQGAVQPQHF.

The V and J genes are TRBV7-2 and TRBJ2-7, with TRBD2 identical over 10 bases. The CDR3 runs to 15 residues. Per the germline V gene, CDR1 is SGHTA and CDR2 is FQGNSA. Germline trimming cut 5 bases from V and 11 bases from J; bases unmatched to any gene: 15. DNA for the CDR3: TGTGCCAGCAGCGCAGGAGAGAGCGGGAGGGTGGTAAAGTACTTC. It codes for CASSAGESGRVVKYF.

This clone occurred a few times. CDR3 DNA: TGTGCCAGCAGGACTAGCGGGGCTCACCCCTGGCAGTATTTT. Its protein is CASRTSGAHPWQYF. The J gene is TRBJ2-3, the V gene TRBV6-1; 11 bases align to TRBD2. In germline, CDR1 is MNHNS, CDR2 SASEGT. This CDR3 spans 14 amino acids. With V trimmed by 6 bases and J by 11 bases, 10 bases remained unmatched.

The chain carries TRBV7-2 and TRBJ1-2; D is unclear. V was pared by 4 bases and J by 2 bases, with 14 bases between. CDR3 size: 15 residues. Germline CDR1 and CDR2: SGHTA and FQGNSA. CDR3 residues: CASSSDGRTNYGYTF. DNA for the CDR3: TGTGCCAGCAGCTCGGATGGACGGACCAACTATGGCTACACCTTC.

The genes are TRBV5-6 and TRBJ1-1; 8 bases align to TRBD1. The CDR3 spans 17 residues. Trimming removed 4 bases from V and 0 bases from J; junction bases left unmatched: 11. The germline gives CDR1 SGHDT, CDR2 YYEEEE. CDR3 bases: TGTGCCAGCAGCGCTGCCCCGGGACAGGTTGTGAACACTGAAGCTTTCTTT. Translating it yields CASSAAPGQVVNTEAFF.

CDR3 protein: CASSIDRGETQYF. The DNA for the CDR3 is TGTGCCAGTAGTATAGATCGAGGTGAGACCCAGTACTTC. The chain has TRBV19 and TRBJ2-5; D gene uncertain. Germline CDR1 is LNHDA and CDR2 is SQIVND (reference sequence). V gave up 0 bases and J gave up 5 bases, with 7 bases separating them. The CDR3 is made up of 13 amino acids.

This rearrangement joins TRBV19 to TRBJ2-2; 10 nucleotides agree with TRBD2. Looked up from germline, CDR1 is LNHDA and CDR2 is SQIVND (reference sequence). The CDR3 sequence is 15 residues long. With 4 bases clipped from V and 4 bases from J, the junction kept 3 bases outside the gene matches. This chain's CDR3 is CASSRTSGLTGELFF. CDR3 in DNA: TGTGCCAGTAGTAGGACTAGCGGACTCACCGGGGAGCTGTTTTTT.

V gene TRBV6-1 combines with J gene TRBJ1-1; 9 bases fit TRBD1. Trimming cost V 5 bases and J 2 bases; bases outside gene matches: 6. The length of the CDR3 is 15 residues. Germline-derived CDR1 and CDR2 are MNHNS and SASEGT. CDR3 sequence: CASSIQGALNTEAFF. CDR3 DNA sequence: TGTGCCAGCAGTATACAGGGGGCGCTTAACACTGAAGCTTTCTTT.

V is TRBV6-6 and J is TRBJ2-2; 9 bases are shared with TRBD1. With 6 bases clipped from V and 6 bases from J, the junction kept 8 bases outside the gene matches. Germline-derived CDR1 and CDR2 are MNHNY and SVGAGI (reference sequence). This CDR3 is 15 amino acids long. CDR3 sequence reads: CASSHGTGRAGELFF. DNA for the CDR3: TGTGCCAGCAGCCACGGGACAGGGAGGGCCGGGGAGCTGTTTTTT.

V is TRBV6-5 and J is TRBJ2-1; TRBD2 matches at 8 bases. The CDR3 contains 15 residues. J lost 0 bases, V lost 6 bases, and 4 bases had no gene match. The germline CDR1 and CDR2 sequences are MNHEY and SVGAGI. The CDR3 region is CASSRGLDSYNEQFF. CDR3 DNA sequence: TGTGCCAGCAGCCGGGGACTAGACTCCTACAATGAGCAGTTCTTC.

This clone was seen a handful of times. The V and J genes are TRBV27 and TRBJ2-5; D perhaps matches TRBD1 (6 bases). V was clipped by 5 bases and J by 3 bases, with 13 bases between them. Germline V lookup: CDR1 MNHEY, CDR2 SMNVEV (reference sequence). CDR3 length: 14 amino acids. The CDR3 nucleotides read TGTGCCAGCAGTCCCCAGGGGAGAGAAGAGACCCAGTACTTC. Translated: CASSPQGREETQYF.

V gene TRBV21-1 combines with J gene TRBJ1-1; TRBD1 is the table's D call and was not checked against the DNA. TRBV21-1 is designated a pseudogene. This CDR3 region has 14 residues. The CDR3 protein is CASSKQGLGTEAFF. In DNA, the CDR3 is TGTGCCAGCAGCAAACAGGGATTAGGCACTGAAGCTTTCTTT.

Comment on this clone: The same CDR3 arises from other DNA sequences in this sample as well. The chain is built from TRBV2 and TRBJ2-1, with TRBD2 identical over 8 bases. With V trimmed by 3 bases and J by 3 bases, 1 base remained unmatched. CDR1 is SNHLY, CDR2 FYNNEI, per germline. This CDR3 comprises 14 residues. For the CDR3, the DNA is TGTGCCAGCAGTGACCGGGGGGGCTACAATGAGCAGTTCTTC. Its translation: CASSDRGGYNEQFF.

As DNA, the CDR3 is TGTGCCAGCAGCCGGGGGGGCCTCGACCCTTATAGCAATCAGCCCCAGCATTTT. This encodes CASSRGGLDPYSNQPQHF. The chain links TRBV7-8 to TRBJ1-5; D may be TRBD1 (6 bases). Deletions cut 5 bases from V and 0 bases from J, with 20 bases between. This CDR3 is built from 18 residues. Germline V gene sequence: CDR1 SGHVS, CDR2 FQNEAQ. The whole variable domain, remainder taken from reference TRBV7-8 and TRBJ1-5, is GAGVSQSPRYKVAKRGQDVALRCDPISGHVSLFWYQQALGQGPEFLTYFQNEAQLDKSGLPSDRFFAERPEGSVSTLKIQRTQQEDSAVYLCASSRGGLDPYSNQPQHFGDGTRLSIL.

DNA of the CDR3: TGTGCCAGCAGCTTAAAAAGGGGGACCCGGGCTGGGGCCAACGTCCTGACTTTC. It is translated as CASSLKRGTRAGANVLTF. V and J are TRBV11-3 and TRBJ2-6; D possibly corresponds to TRBD1 (6 bases). CDR1 and CDR2 from the germline V gene are SGHNT and YENEEA. The CDR3 runs 18 residues. V was shortened by 2 bases and J by 2 bases, with 16 bases between the two germline ends.

The rearrangement links TRBV5-1 to TRBJ1-3; D is perhaps TRBD1 (5 bases). Between the trimmed V and J ends, which lost 3 bases and 3 bases, there was a span of 13 bases. The germline V gene has CDR1 SGHRS and CDR2 YFSETQ. CDR3 length: 15 amino acids. In DNA form, the CDR3 reads TGCGCCAGCAGCTGGGGCGTGGTTGATGGAAACACCATATATTTT. Its protein product is CASSWGVVDGNTIYF.

This clone was picked up one time. The chain is built from TRBV11-2 and TRBJ2-7; no clear D. The CDR3 length is 15 residues. V was cut by 0 bases and J by 0 bases, with 9 bases left in between. The germline CDR1 and CDR2 sequences are SGHAT and FQNNGV. CDR3 coding DNA: TGTGCCAGCAGCTTAGACAGGTCTCTCTCCTACGAGCAGTACTTC. Its protein product is CASSLDRSLSYEQYF.

The chain combines TRBV15 with TRBJ1-1, with unresolved D. V dropped 0 bases and J dropped 4 bases, with 12 bases sitting between them. The germline V gene encodes CDR1 LNHNV and CDR2 YYDKDF (reference sequence). CDR3 length: 15 amino acids. This CDR3 is CATSRDLRVGTEAFF. The CDR3 nucleotides read TGTGCCACCAGCAGAGATCTCCGGGTAGGCACTGAAGCTTTCTTT.

CDR3 sequence (DNA): TGTGCCAGCAGCTTAGGGACAGGGATCGACTATGGCTACACCTTC. This encodes CASSLGTGIDYGYTF. This chain joins TRBV7-6 and TRBJ1-2, with 8 bases identical to TRBD1. V lost 1 base, J lost 3 bases, and 4 bases stayed unmatched. From germline, CDR1 is SGHVS and CDR2 FNYEAQ. This CDR3 has 15 amino acids.

This clone is a singleton in its sample. The chain is built from TRBV5-1 and TRBJ2-6, with a weak D call TRBD1 (5 bases). This CDR3 spans 17 amino acids. Trimming removed 0 bases from V and 0 bases from J, with 10 bases in between. Germline CDR1 reads SGHRS; CDR2 reads YFSETQ. The chain's CDR3 is CASSLVIQGSGANVLTF. The CDR3 nucleotides read TGCGCCAGCAGCTTGGTTATTCAGGGCTCTGGGGCCAACGTCCTGACTTTC.